This TCR beta chain was sequenced for a study of PD-1 blockade in classical Hodgkin lymphoma (dated by TCRdb to 2019 to 2021). About the investigation overall: Nivolumab dosing was 3 mg/kg intravenously every 2 weeks, continuing until either disease progression or unacceptable toxicity. The study used CyTOF and TCR beta sequencing to define a peripheral blood immune signature of response to PD-1 blockade in classical Hodgkin lymphoma. Broad study findings and their caveats: Lower diversity was seen in patients whose nivolumab began less than 1 year after ASCT, and these patients were left out of later analyses so that immune reconstitution would not confound the results. Only a single clinical trial cohort was studied, and what caused the repertoire differences, possibly disease activity or prior therapy, remained undefined. Among trial patients, those achieving complete response had baseline diversity similar to that of newly diagnosed patients, while diversity was significantly lower in partial responders and progressors. Baseline TCR diversity was reported as lower in newly diagnosed patients than in healthy donors, and lower still in relapsed/refractory patients. A significant rise by C4D1 was seen in CD4+ but not CD8+ TCR diversity (p=0.0027 vs p=0.16), with the rise being most apparent in complete responders (p=0.02).

The germline V gene specifies MGHDK as CDR1 and SYGVNS as CDR2. V is shortened by 0 bases, J by 3 bases, and the region joining them spans 8 bases. From cysteine to phenylalanine, the CDR3 is 15 amino acids long. Kept here is only the CDR3 DNA, which spans 45 bases and is read in frame from base 1. As for this clone: The antigen this receptor binds is unknown. No much larger clone exists at a distance of one base, and base qualities are not known.

What this sample's time point label stands for: cycle 4 day 1 (C4D1), after five to seven weeks of nivolumab. All trial patients had relapsed after autologous stem cell transplantation, with cohorts A, B and C differing in prior brentuximab vedotin exposure. Magnetic negative selection with a Miltenyi CD8+ T cell isolation kit was used to purify CD8+ T cells from thawed PBMCs. A total of 50 to 70 patients with relapsed/refractory classical Hodgkin lymphoma made up the trial cohort, and each patient's best overall response was complete response, partial response or progressive disease. In the multi-cohort phase II CheckMate 205 trial, trial patients received single-agent nivolumab. An independent review committee assessed best overall response by applying the 2007 International Working Group response criteria. Trial PBMCs were obtained immediately prior to nivolumab initiation (C1D1) and on therapy at cycle 2 day 1 and cycle 4 day 1. Peripheral blood was collected in 8 mL Vacutainer Cell Preparation Tubes, from which PBMCs were isolated by centrifugation and then cryopreserved. Purified CD4+ and CD8+ fractions were generated only in cases for which an additional PBMC sample was available. On LS columns in a quadroMACS separator, the magnetically labelled cells were depleted, and the flow-through was collected as the purified fraction.

Genomic DNA was extracted with the Qiagen DNeasy kit from unsorted PBMCs and from negatively selected CD4+ and CD8+ fractions. Using primers that anneal to V and J segments, immunoSEQ multiplex PCR amplified the TCR beta CDR3 regions. A synthetic immune receptor repertoire was used to minimize amplification bias, and remaining bias was computationally removed after sequencing. As for how the authors treated the data: Custom Python scripts were used to quantify repertoire diversity as the Shannon entropy index. Unsorted, CD4+ and CD8+ repertoires were analyzed separately, except for combined analyses in which CD4+ and CD8+ sequences were merged in silico. Clonal expansion was defined as at least a 2-fold frequency increase after treatment relative to C1D1, with a pseudocount of 0.5 for undetected baseline clones. Clones with 0 or 1 copy at C1D1 were defined as singleton clones, while clones with 2 or more copies were defined as non-singleton clones. Clones expanded in unsorted samples were annotated as CD4+, CD8+ or unknown by matching protein sequences in sorted samples from the same patient. Wilcoxon tests on paired samples were used to test changes in diversity from C1D1 to C4D1. This immuneACCESS table, as held by TCRdb, lists in-frame sequences with V and J called but not all clones. Of the missing ones, under half trace to an unresolved V gene in checked studies; the others have no known cause. That table furnishes V, J and clone size, whereas the DNA furnished D and trimming. This sample holds some 3,400 clones; approximately 75% were observed only once. Under 30% of the sample rests with the top ten.

The starting material was CD8+ T cells from blood, obtained before the fourth cycle of nivolumab. In this chain, TRBV25-1 is recombined with TRBJ2-2, with the D segment identity uncertain. This receptor was taken from a human donor with classical Hodgkin lymphoma. CDR3 reads: CASSEYLEYTGELFF. The nucleotide sequence is TGTGCCAGCAGTGAATATCTGGAATACACCGGGGAGCTGTTTTTT.